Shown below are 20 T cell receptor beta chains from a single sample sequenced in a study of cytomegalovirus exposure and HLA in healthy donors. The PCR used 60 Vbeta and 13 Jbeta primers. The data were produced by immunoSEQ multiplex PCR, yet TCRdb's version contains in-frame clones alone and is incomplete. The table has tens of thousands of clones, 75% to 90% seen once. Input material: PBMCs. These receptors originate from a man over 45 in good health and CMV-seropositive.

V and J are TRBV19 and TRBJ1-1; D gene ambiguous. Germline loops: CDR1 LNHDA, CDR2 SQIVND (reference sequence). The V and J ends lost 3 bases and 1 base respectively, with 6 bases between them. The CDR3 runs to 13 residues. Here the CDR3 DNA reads TGTGCCAGTAGTATGGGCACGAACACTGAAGCTTTCTTT. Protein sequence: CASSMGTNTEAFF. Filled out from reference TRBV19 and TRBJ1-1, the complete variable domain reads DGGITQSPKYLFRKEGQNVTLSCEQNLNHDAMYWYRQDPGQGLRLIYYSQIVNDFQKGDIAEGYSVSREKKESFPLTVTSAQKNPTAFYLCASSMGTNTEAFFGQGTRLTVV.

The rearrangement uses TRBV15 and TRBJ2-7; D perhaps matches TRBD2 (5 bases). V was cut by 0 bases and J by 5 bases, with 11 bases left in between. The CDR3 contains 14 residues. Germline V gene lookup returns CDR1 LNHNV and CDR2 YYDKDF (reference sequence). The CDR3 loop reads CATSREEGYHEQYF. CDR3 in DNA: TGTGCCACCAGCAGAGAAGAGGGTTATCACGAGCAGTACTTC.

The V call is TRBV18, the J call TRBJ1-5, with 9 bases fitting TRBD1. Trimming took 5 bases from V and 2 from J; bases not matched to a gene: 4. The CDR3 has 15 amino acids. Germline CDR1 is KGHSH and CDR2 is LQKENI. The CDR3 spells CASSRDRDGNQPQHF. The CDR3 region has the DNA TGTGCCAGCTCAAGGGACAGGGATGGCAATCAGCCCCAGCATTTT. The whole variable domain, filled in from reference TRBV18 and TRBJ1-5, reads NAGVMQNPRHLVRRRGQEARLRCSPMKGHSHVYWYRQLPEEGLKFMVYLQKENIIDESGMPKERFSAEFPKEGPSILRIQQVVRGDSAAYFCASSRDRDGNQPQHFGDGTRLSIL.

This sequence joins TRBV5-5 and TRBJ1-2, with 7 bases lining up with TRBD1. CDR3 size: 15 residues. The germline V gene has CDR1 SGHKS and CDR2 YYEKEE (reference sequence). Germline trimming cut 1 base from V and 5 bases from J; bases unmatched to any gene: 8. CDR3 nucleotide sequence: TGTGCCAGCAGCTTGTACCAGGGGGGTGGGTATGGCTACACCTTC. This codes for CASSLYQGGGYGYTF.

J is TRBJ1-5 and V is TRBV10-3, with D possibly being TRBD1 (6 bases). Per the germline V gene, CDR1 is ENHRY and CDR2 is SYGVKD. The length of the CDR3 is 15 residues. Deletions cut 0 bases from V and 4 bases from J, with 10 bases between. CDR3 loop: CAISESGQQNQPQHF. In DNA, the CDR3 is TGTGCCATCAGTGAGTCAGGACAGCAAAATCAGCCCCAGCATTTT.

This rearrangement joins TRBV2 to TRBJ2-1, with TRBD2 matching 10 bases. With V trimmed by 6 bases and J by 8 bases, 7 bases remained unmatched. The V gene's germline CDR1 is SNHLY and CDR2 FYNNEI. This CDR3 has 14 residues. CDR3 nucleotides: TGTGCCAGCAGCCAACTAGCGGGACTTGATGAGCAGTTCTTC. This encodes CASSQLAGLDEQFF.

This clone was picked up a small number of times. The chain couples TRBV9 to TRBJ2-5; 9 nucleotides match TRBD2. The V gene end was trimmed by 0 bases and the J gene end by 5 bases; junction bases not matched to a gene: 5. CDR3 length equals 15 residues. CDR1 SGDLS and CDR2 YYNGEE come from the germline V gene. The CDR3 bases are TGTGCCAGCAGCGTAGATAGCGGGAGCTGGGAGACCCAGTACTTC. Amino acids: CASSVDSGSWETQYF.

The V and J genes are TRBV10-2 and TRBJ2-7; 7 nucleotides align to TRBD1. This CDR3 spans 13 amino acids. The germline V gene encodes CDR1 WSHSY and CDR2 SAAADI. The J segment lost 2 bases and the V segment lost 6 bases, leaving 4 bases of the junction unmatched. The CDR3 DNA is TGCGCCAGCAGCGGACAGGCAGCCTACGAGCAGTACTTC. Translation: CASSGQAAYEQYF.

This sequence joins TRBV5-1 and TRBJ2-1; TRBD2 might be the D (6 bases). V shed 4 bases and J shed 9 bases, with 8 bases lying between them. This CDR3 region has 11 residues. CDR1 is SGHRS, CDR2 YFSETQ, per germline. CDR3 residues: CASSLASEQFF. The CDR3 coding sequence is TGCGCCAGCAGCCTAGCGAGTGAGCAGTTCTTC.

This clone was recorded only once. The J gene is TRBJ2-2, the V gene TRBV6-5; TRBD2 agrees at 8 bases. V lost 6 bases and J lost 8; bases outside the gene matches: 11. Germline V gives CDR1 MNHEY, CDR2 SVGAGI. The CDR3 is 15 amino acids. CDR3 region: CASSLGGAGGGELFF. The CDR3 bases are TGTGCCAGCAGCCTGGGGGGCGCGGGAGGTGGGGAGCTGTTTTTT.

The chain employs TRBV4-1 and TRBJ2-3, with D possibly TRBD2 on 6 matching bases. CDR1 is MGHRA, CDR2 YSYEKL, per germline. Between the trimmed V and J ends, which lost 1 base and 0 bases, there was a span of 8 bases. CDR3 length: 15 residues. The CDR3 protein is CASSQVGTSTDTQYF. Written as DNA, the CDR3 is TGCGCCAGCAGCCAAGTAGGGACTAGCACAGATACGCAGTATTTT.

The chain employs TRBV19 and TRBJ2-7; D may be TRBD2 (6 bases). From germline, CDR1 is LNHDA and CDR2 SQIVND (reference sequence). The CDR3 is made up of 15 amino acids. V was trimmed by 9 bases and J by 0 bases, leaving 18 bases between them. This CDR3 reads CASAGWADLSYEQYF. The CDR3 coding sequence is TGTGCCAGCGCGGGATGGGCAGACCTCTCCTACGAGCAGTACTTC.

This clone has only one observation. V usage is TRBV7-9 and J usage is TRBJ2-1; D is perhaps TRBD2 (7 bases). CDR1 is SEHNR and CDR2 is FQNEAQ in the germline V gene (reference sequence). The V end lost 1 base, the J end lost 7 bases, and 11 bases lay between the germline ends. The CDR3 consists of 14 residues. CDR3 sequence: CASSLDREGNEQFF. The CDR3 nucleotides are TGTGCCAGCAGCTTAGACAGGGAGGGAAATGAGCAGTTCTTC.

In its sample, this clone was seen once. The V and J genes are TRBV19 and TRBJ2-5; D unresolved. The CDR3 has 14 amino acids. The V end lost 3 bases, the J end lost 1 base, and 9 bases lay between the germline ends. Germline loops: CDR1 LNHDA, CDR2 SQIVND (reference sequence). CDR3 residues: CASSIPGSQETQYF. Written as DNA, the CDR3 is TGTGCCAGTAGTATCCCAGGCTCCCAAGAGACCCAGTACTTC. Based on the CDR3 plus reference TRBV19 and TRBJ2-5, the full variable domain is DGGITQSPKYLFRKEGQNVTLSCEQNLNHDAMYWYRQDPGQGLRLIYYSQIVNDFQKGDIAEGYSVSREKKESFPLTVTSAQKNPTAFYLCASSIPGSQETQYFGPGTRLLVL.

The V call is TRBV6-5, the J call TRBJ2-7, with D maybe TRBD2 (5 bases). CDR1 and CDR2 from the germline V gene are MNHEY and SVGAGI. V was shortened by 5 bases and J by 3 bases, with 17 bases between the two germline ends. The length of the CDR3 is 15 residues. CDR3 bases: TGTGCCAGCAGTCCCGGGGTGGGATTACACTACGAGCAGTACTTC. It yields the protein CASSPGVGLHYEQYF.

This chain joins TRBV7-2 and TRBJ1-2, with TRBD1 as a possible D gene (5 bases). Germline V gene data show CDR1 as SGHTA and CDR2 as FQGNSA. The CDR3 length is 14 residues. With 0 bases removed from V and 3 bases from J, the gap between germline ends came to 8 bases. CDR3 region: CASSLAGGYYGYTF. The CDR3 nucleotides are TGTGCCAGCAGCTTAGCGGGGGGATACTATGGCTACACCTTC.

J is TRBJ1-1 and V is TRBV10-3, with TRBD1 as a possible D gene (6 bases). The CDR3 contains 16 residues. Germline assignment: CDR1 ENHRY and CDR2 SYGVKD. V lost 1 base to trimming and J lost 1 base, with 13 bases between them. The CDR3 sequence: CAISEFLRGGNTEAFF. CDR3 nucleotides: TGTGCCATCAGTGAGTTCCTGAGGGGGGGGAACACTGAAGCTTTCTTT.

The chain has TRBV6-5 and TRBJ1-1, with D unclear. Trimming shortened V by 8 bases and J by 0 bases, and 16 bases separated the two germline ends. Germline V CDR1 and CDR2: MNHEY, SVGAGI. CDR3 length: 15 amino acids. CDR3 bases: TGTGCCAGCTGGCGGGGAGGGCGGATGAACACTGAAGCTTTCTTT. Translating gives CASWRGGRMNTEAFF.

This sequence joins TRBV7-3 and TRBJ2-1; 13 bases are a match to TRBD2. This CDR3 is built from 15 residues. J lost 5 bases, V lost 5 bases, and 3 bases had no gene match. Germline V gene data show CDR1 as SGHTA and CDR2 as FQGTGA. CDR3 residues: CASSTGLAGHNEQFF. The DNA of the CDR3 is TGTGCCAGCAGCACGGGACTAGCGGGACACAATGAGCAGTTCTTC.

CDR3 sequence (DNA): TGCGCCAGCAGCCAACAGACGGGACTAGCGGAAATATACGAGCAGTACTTC. Its protein product is CASSQQTGLAEIYEQYF. J is TRBJ2-7 and V is TRBV4-3; TRBD2 agrees at 11 bases. Germline CDR1 and CDR2: LGHNA and YSLEER. This CDR3 region has 17 residues. V was pared by 2 bases and J by 4 bases, with 10 bases of the junction left unmatched.